Below are 11 T cell receptor beta chains sequenced from a single sample in a study of shared clonotypes between healthy human individuals. Clones were read by immunoSEQ multiplex PCR, and TCRdb kept only the in-frame ones, dropping some. The sample has a few hundred thousand clones, approximately 65% seen once; the top ten hold 8.5% to 14%. The specimen sequenced was memory CD4+ T cells sorted from blood. The sample's subset: CD45RA-negative fraction. The receptor set was obtained from a young man in good health.

CDR3 coding DNA: TGTGCCAGCAGCCGACGGGACAGTAAAGAAAAACTGTTTTTT. Encoded protein: CASSRRDSKEKLFF. The rearrangement joins TRBV7-6 to TRBJ1-4; 7 nucleotides match TRBD1. The CDR3 covers 14 residues. The germline V gene has CDR1 SGHVS and CDR2 FNYEAQ. V trimming: 5 bases; J trimming: 8 bases; junction bases outside the gene matches: 8.

CDR3 in DNA: TGCAGCGTTATGCGGGAGTACAATGAGCAGTTCTTC. It yields the protein CSVMREYNEQFF. V and J are TRBV29-1 and TRBJ2-1, with 7 nucleotides matching TRBD2. Germline loops: CDR1 SQVTM, CDR2 ANQGSEA. The V gene end was trimmed by 5 bases and the J gene end by 4 bases; junction bases not matched to a gene: 2. The CDR3 contains 12 residues.

This clone was recorded a few times. This chain uses TRBV7-8 with TRBJ2-1; D ambiguous. Germline values: CDR1 SGHVS, CDR2 FQNEAQ. The germline V and J ends were trimmed by 0 bases and 6 bases, with 6 bases remaining between them. The CDR3 has 13 amino acids. CDR3 region: CASSLALSNEQFF. In nucleotides, the CDR3 is TGTGCCAGCAGCTTAGCCCTCTCCAATGAGCAGTTCTTC.

This clone was recorded a few times. The chain links TRBV9 to TRBJ1-4; TRBD1 matches at 7 bases. With 3 bases clipped from V and 0 bases from J, the junction kept 2 bases outside the gene matches. The germline gives CDR1 SGDLS, CDR2 YYNGEE. The CDR3 runs 15 residues. The CDR3 coding sequence is TGTGCCAGCAGCGCAGGACAGGCAACTAATGAAAAACTGTTTTTT. This encodes CASSAGQATNEKLFF.

V usage is TRBV5-4 and J usage is TRBJ2-5, with TRBD2 matching over 11 bases. Looked up from germline, CDR1 is SGHNT and CDR2 is YYREEE (reference sequence). The CDR3 runs to 14 residues. Trimming at V came to 3 bases and at J to 6 bases, leaving 4 bases not matched to a gene. CDR3 DNA sequence: TGTGCCAGCAGCTCCTTAGCGGGAGGGCAGACCCAGTACTTC. It is translated as CASSSLAGGQTQYF.

The chain joins TRBV5-1 to TRBJ2-7; the D is unclear. This CDR3 comprises 14 residues. In germline, CDR1 is SGHRS, CDR2 YFSETQ. V gave up 4 bases and J gave up 0 bases, with 11 bases separating them. CDR3 region: CASSEQTGSYEQYF. The CDR3 DNA is TGCGCCAGCAGCGAGCAGACGGGCTCCTACGAGCAGTACTTC.

This chain links TRBV11-2 with TRBJ2-1; 12 nucleotides agree with TRBD2. Looked up from germline, CDR1 is SGHAT and CDR2 is FQNNGV. CDR3 size: 15 residues. The junction had 3 bases not matched to a gene; V was cut back by 5 bases and J by 4 bases. CDR3 DNA sequence: TGTGCCAGCAGCCGTCTAGCGGGAGGGTACAATGAGCAGTTCTTC. Translation gives CASSRLAGGYNEQFF. Full variable domain (remainder filled in from reference TRBV11-2 and TRBJ2-1): EAGVAQSPRYKIIEKRQSVAFWCNPISGHATLYWYQQILGQGPKLLIQFQNNGVVDDSQLPKDRFSAERLKGVDSTLKIQPAKLEDSAVYLCASSRLAGGYNEQFFGPGTRLTVL.

The gene calls are TRBV27 and TRBJ2-7; 10 bases align to TRBD2. Germline V gene data show CDR1 as MNHEY and CDR2 as SMNVEV (reference sequence). The CDR3 length is 17 residues. V lost 1 base, J lost 0 bases, and 6 bases stayed unmatched. CDR3 DNA: TGTGCCAGCAGTTTATTTGCTAGCGGGAGCTACTCCTACGAGCAGTACTTC. It encodes CASSLFASGSYSYEQYF.

V usage is TRBV11-2 and J usage is TRBJ2-5; possibly TRBD2 for D (6 bases). V was pared by 5 bases and J by 2 bases, with 18 bases between. In germline, CDR1 is SGHAT, CDR2 FQNNGV. CDR3 length equals 16 residues. As DNA, the CDR3 is TGTGCCAGCAGCCCCTACCGGGGGAGCCGACAAGAGACCCAGTACTTC. Translation gives CASSPYRGSRQETQYF.

Only one count was recorded for this clone. The CDR3 nucleotides are TGTGCCAGCAGTGGGATTAGCGGAAGGAGCTCCTACAATGAGCAGTTCTTC. Its translation: CASSGISGRSSYNEQFF. V and J are TRBV28 and TRBJ2-1; possible D gene TRBD2, 6 bases. The CDR3 has 17 amino acids. Germline values: CDR1 MDHEN, CDR2 SYDVKM. Trimming stripped 5 bases from V and 0 bases from J, with 17 bases between.

This clone was seen a single time. J is TRBJ2-3 and V is TRBV6-1; TRBD2 aligns across 7 bases. The CDR3 covers 14 residues. Trimming cost V 8 bases and J 0 bases; bases outside gene matches: 5. Germline CDR1 is MNHNS and CDR2 is SASEGT. CDR3 in DNA: TGTGCCAGCTCTGGCGGGGGAAGCACAGATACGCAGTATTTT. It yields the protein CASSGGGSTDTQYF.